Below, 3 T cell receptor beta chains from the same sample are listed, as sequenced in a study of technical replicates of blood from several donors. The table came from immunoSEQ multiplex PCR; TCRdb's copy has only in-frame clones and leaves some out. The sample holds 68,000 or so clones; less than 98% are singletons and the top ten take 0.25% to 0.35%. The specimen sequenced was T cells isolated from PBMCs. Every receptor here comes from a human donor in good health.

V usage is TRBV6-6 and J usage is TRBJ1-1; D gene unclear. Germline values: CDR1 MNHNY, CDR2 SVGAGI (reference sequence). This CDR3 has 10 amino acids. The V end lost 10 bases, the J end lost 3 bases, and 6 bases lay between the germline ends. The CDR3 region has the DNA TGTGCCACGCAGTACACTGAAGCTTTCTTT. Translated, it gives CATQYTEAFF.

V and J are TRBV28 and TRBJ2-7, with D possibly TRBD2 on 5 matching bases. The CDR3 contains 13 residues. Trimming stripped 3 bases from V and 2 bases from J, with 8 bases between. Per the germline V gene, CDR1 is MDHEN and CDR2 is SYDVKM. In nucleotides, the CDR3 is TGTGCCAGCAGTTTCATGGAGGCCTACGAGCAGTACTTC. Translated: CASSFMEAYEQYF.

This chain joins TRBV2 and TRBJ2-5, with 8 bases identical to TRBD1. V dropped 6 bases and J dropped 5; count of bases not matched to a gene: 11. The CDR3 consists of 15 residues. Germline V gives CDR1 SNHLY, CDR2 FYNNEI. CDR3 in amino acids: CASRPRTGSGETQYF. CDR3 bases: TGTGCCAGCAGACCCAGGACAGGGTCCGGGGAGACCCAGTACTTC. The full variable domain, its missing parts supplied by reference TRBV2 and TRBJ2-5, is EPEVTQTPSHQVTQMGQEVILRCVPISNHLYFYWYRQILGQKVEFLVSFYNNEISEKSEIFDDQFSVERPDGSNFTLKIRSTKLEDSAMYFCASRPRTGSGETQYFGPGTRLLVL.